The rows below give T cell receptor beta chains drawn from one sample of a study of blood T cell repertoires in COVID-19. Assay: immunoSEQ multiplex PCR; the TCRdb copy retains only in-frame clones and omits some. Among around 150,000 clones listed, around 92% were seen once. Sample: peripheral blood. These receptors were taken from a man in his 60s with acute or convalescent COVID-19. Both conserved end residues are part of each CDR3. A D gene is named only where the DNA matches it firmly. Expanded clones get a size class; other rows say once, few or many, or leave the size out.

TRBD1	TRBV5-6	TRBJ1-6	-	CASSLVGDRNSPLHF	TGTGCCAGCAGCTTGGTTGGGGACAGGAATTCACCCCTCCACTTT
TRBD1	TRBV19	TRBJ1-2	-	CASSHGTGKYRGYTF	TGTGCCAGTAGTCACGGGACAGGGAAATATCGTGGCTACACCTTC
-	TRBV3-1/TRBV3-2	TRBJ1-1	-	CASSRRHTQNTEAFF	TGTGCCAGCAGCCGAAGACACACGCAGAACACTGAAGCTTTCTTT
-	TRBV2	TRBJ2-3	-	CASTGLHTQYF	TGTGCCAGCACCGGACTCCATACGCAGTATTTT
TRBD2	TRBV11-2	TRBJ2-5	-	CASSLVALAGASGETQYF	TGTGCCAGCAGCTTAGTGGCACTAGCGGGGGCATCAGGGGAGACCCAGTACTTC
-	TRBV5-1	TRBJ2-3	-	CASSLVLSTDTQYF	TGCGCCAGCAGCTTGGTCCTAAGCACAGATACGCAGTATTTT
-	TRBV11-2	TRBJ2-6	-	CASSPDTIYSGANVLTF	TGTGCCAGCAGCCCTGACACCATTTACTCTGGGGCCAACGTCCTGACTTTC
-	TRBV6-6	TRBJ2-7	few	CASSSPGHSIYEQYF	TGTGCCAGCAGTTCCCCGGGACATTCGATCTACGAGCAGTACTTC
TRBD1	TRBV5-1	TRBJ1-5	-	CASSLATGYQPQHF	TGCGCCAGCAGCTTGGCGACAGGGTATCAGCCCCAGCATTTT
-	TRBV27	TRBJ1-6	-	CASSSRGPYNSPLHF	TGTGCCAGCAGTTCCAGGGGCCCCTATAATTCACCCCTCCACTTT
TRBD1	TRBV7-7	TRBJ2-7	-	CASSSSTGGRNEQYF	TGTGCCAGCAGCTCCTCAACAGGGGGCCGGAACGAGCAGTACTTC
-	TRBV12-3/TRBV12-4	TRBJ2-3	-	CASSFVRFTQYF	TGTGCCAGCAGTTTTGTCCGGTTTACGCAGTATTTT
-	TRBV6-2/TRBV6-3	TRBJ2-3	-	CASSYGGSADTQYF	TGTGCCAGCAGTTACGGAGGGAGCGCAGATACGCAGTATTTT
-	TRBV19	TRBJ2-7	-	CASSIRGLVYEQYF	TGTGCCAGTAGTATTCGGGGTTTGGTTTACGAGCAGTACTTC
-	TRBV2	TRBJ2-3	-	CASSEDAGSDTQYF	TGTGCCAGCAGTGAAGATGCGGGGTCAGATACGCAGTATTTT
-	TRBV6-1	TRBJ1-5	-	CASSEAVRTAQHF	TGTGCCAGCAGTGAAGCGGTTCGGACAGCCCAGCATTTT
-	TRBV4-1	TRBJ1-6	-	CASSRPRDTSTNSPLHF	TGCGCCAGCAGCCGCCCACGGGACACAAGTACTAATTCACCCCTCCACTTT
-	TRBV4-1	TRBJ2-2	-	CASSQVTQLSNTGELFF	TGCGCCAGCAGCCAAGTCACCCAACTCTCGAACACCGGGGAGCTGTTTTTT
-	TRBV6-6	TRBJ2-7	-	CASSYSPSQAYEQYF	TGTGCCAGCAGTTACTCGCCGTCCCAGGCCTACGAGCAGTACTTC
TRBD1	TRBV7-9	TRBJ1-1	-	CASSYTGQYNAEAFF	TGTGCCAGCAGCTATACGGGACAGTATAACGCTGAAGCTTTCTTT
-	TRBV12-5	TRBJ1-1	-	CASGLGRQGLTFF	TGTGCTAGTGGTTTGGGGCGCCAGGGTTTAACTTTCTTT
-	TRBV6-1	TRBJ1-1	-	CASSDQLLRDTEAFF	TGTGCCAGCAGTGACCAGCTCCTACGGGACACTGAAGCTTTCTTT
-	TRBV19	TRBJ1-5	-	CASRGAINSNQPQHF	TGTGCCAGTAGGGGAGCCATCAATAGCAATCAGCCCCAGCATTTT
-	TRBV11-3	TRBJ2-2	-	CASSRWGGANTGELFF	TGTGCCAGCAGCAGGTGGGGGGGCGCGAACACCGGGGAGCTGTTTTTT
TRBD1	TRBV11-1	TRBJ1-3	-	CASSEDRGSGNTIYF	TGTGCCAGCAGCGAGGACAGGGGCTCTGGAAACACCATATATTTT
TRBD1	TRBV11-2	TRBJ1-1	-	CASSLELTGGWGTEAFF	TGTGCCAGCAGCTTAGAACTGACAGGGGGCTGGGGCACTGAAGCTTTCTTT
-	TRBV5-1	TRBJ1-4	-	CASSLRAGRTNEKLFF	TGCGCCAGCAGCTTGAGGGCAGGGAGGACTAATGAAAAACTGTTTTTT
TRBD2	TRBV7-2	TRBJ2-7	-	CASSFGLAGDSYEQYF	TGTGCCAGCAGCTTCGGACTAGCGGGGGACTCCTACGAGCAGTACTTC
TRBD1	TRBV7-3	TRBJ1-3	-	CASSLTPGTAGNTIYF	TGTGCCAGCAGCTTAACGCCCGGGACAGCTGGAAACACCATATATTTT
-	TRBV6-5	TRBJ1-1	-	CASSPGHWNTEAFF	TGTGCCAGCTCTCCGGGACATTGGAACACTGAAGCTTTCTTT
-	TRBV6-1	TRBJ1-3	once	CASSEASGNTIYF	TGTGCCAGCAGTGAAGCCTCCGGAAACACCATATATTTT
TRBD1	TRBV2	TRBJ1-4	-	CASSEWGTGYDEKLFF	TGTGCCAGCAGTGAATGGGGGACAGGGTATGATGAAAAACTGTTTTTT
-	TRBV6-5	TRBJ1-5	-	CASSQNQGLQPQHF	TGTGCCAGCAGTCAGAACCAGGGGCTGCAGCCCCAGCATTTT
-	TRBV6-5	TRBJ2-1	few	CASSRRESYNEQFF	TGTGCCAGCAGCCGCCGGGAGTCCTACAATGAGCAGTTCTTC
-	TRBV4-1	TRBJ1-4	-	CASSQDPYGANEKLFF	TGCGCCAGCAGCCAAGACCCCTACGGAGCTAATGAAAAACTGTTTTTT
TRBD1	TRBV10-3	TRBJ1-5	-	CAISEVDRGRYQPQHF	TGTGCCATCAGTGAGGTGGACAGGGGGCGGTATCAGCCCCAGCATTTT
TRBD1	TRBV5-1	TRBJ1-3	-	CASKADRASGNTIYF	TGCGCCAGCAAAGCGGACAGGGCGTCTGGAAACACCATATATTTT
TRBD2	TRBV12-5	TRBJ2-1	-	CASGYGTSGAKNEQFF	TGTGCTAGTGGTTATGGGACTAGCGGGGCTAAGAATGAGCAGTTCTTC
TRBD1	TRBV6-6	TRBJ1-1	-	CALGRGRGTEAFF	TGTGCCCTCGGGAGGGGGCGCGGCACTGAAGCTTTCTTT
-	TRBV4-3	TRBJ1-3	-	CASSKGLGRVGNTIYF	TGCGCCAGCAGCAAAGGGTTGGGCAGGGTAGGAAACACCATATATTTT
-	TRBV3-1/TRBV3-2	TRBJ2-7	-	CASSPWTAGYEQYF	TGTGCCAGCAGCCCCTGGACAGCGGGATACGAGCAGTACTTC
-	TRBV9	TRBJ1-3	once	CASSVDPPPTPGNTIYF	TGTGCCAGCAGCGTAGACCCTCCTCCTACCCCTGGAAACACCATATATTTT
TRBD1	TRBV7-9	TRBJ1-2	-	CASSSRQGAWYGYTF	TGTGCCAGCAGCTCACGACAGGGGGCTTGGTATGGCTACACCTTC
TRBD1	TRBV19	TRBJ2-4	-	CASSTRQGKAAKNIQYF	TGTGCCAGTAGTACTAGACAGGGGAAAGCGGCCAAAAACATTCAGTACTTC
-	TRBV24-1	TRBJ1-2	-	CATSDEGYGYTF	TGTGCCACCAGTGATGAGGGCTATGGCTACACCTTC
TRBD2	TRBV5-4	TRBJ2-7	-	CASSPTSGASPYEQYF	TGTGCCAGCAGCCCTACTAGCGGGGCCTCCCCGTACGAGCAGTACTTC
-	TRBV4-1	TRBJ2-7	once	CASRQDGQPHSYEQYF	TGCGCCAGCAGACAAGACGGACAGCCCCACTCCTACGAGCAGTACTTC
-	TRBV11-3	TRBJ1-1	-	CASSLGGIAEAFF	TGTGCCAGCAGCTTGGGGGGAATCGCTGAAGCTTTCTTT
-	TRBV7-8	TRBJ1-5	-	CASSPAGRREPQHF	TGTGCCAGCAGCCCTGCTGGGAGACGTGAGCCCCAGCATTTT
-	TRBV20-1	TRBJ2-7	-	CSARTTYEQYF	TGCAGTGCTAGGACAACCTACGAGCAGTACTTC
-	TRBV2	TRBJ1-3	-	CASRLYSGNTIYF	TGTGCCAGCCGACTTTACTCTGGAAACACCATATATTTT